The 10 T cell receptor beta chains listed next were all sequenced from one sample in a study of T cells in localized non-small cell lung cancer. TCRdb's copy holds only in-frame clones and misses some; the assay was immunoSEQ multiplex PCR. The data show around 35,000 clones, with around 88% seen just once and about 7.7% held by the top ten. The material sequenced was peripheral blood, taken before any cancer treatment. Source of these receptors: a woman aged 35-75 years with stage I lung adenocarcinoma.

The chain combines TRBV30 with TRBJ1-1; TRBD1 matches at 11 bases. Unmatched junction bases numbered 6, after V lost 4 bases and J lost 5 bases. Germline CDR1 is GTSNPN and CDR2 is SVGIG (reference sequence). The length of the CDR3 is 14 residues. CDR3 loop: CAWIRTGGLTEAFF. The CDR3 nucleotides read TGTGCCTGGATTCGGACAGGGGGCTTGACTGAAGCTTTCTTT. Full variable domain (remainder filled in from reference TRBV30 and TRBJ1-1): SQTIHQWPATLVQPVGSPLSLECTVEGTSNPNLYWYRQAAGRGLQLLFYSVGIGQISSEVPQNLSASRPQDRQFILSSKKLLLSDSGFYLCAWIRTGGLTEAFFGQGTRLTVV.

The V gene is TRBV2, the J gene TRBJ2-3, with a tentative D call TRBD2 (5 bases). CDR1 is SNHLY, CDR2 FYNNEI, per germline. CDR3 length: 13 amino acids. V lost 11 bases and J lost 2, with 14 bases in between. DNA for the CDR3: TGTGCCGGGCGGAGCGGTTACACAGATACGCAGTATTTT. Encoded protein: CAGRSGYTDTQYF.

This chain uses TRBV7-6 with TRBJ2-5, with unresolved D. CDR3 length: 14 amino acids. Trimming left V 1 base short and J 1 base short, with 7 bases between. CDR1 and CDR2 (germline): SGHVS, FNYEAQ. The CDR3 DNA reads as TGTGCCAGCAGCTTAGAAGTCAGCCAAGAGACCCAGTACTTC. Protein sequence: CASSLEVSQETQYF.

The chain has TRBV7-9 and TRBJ1-5, with 7 bases lining up with TRBD1. V lost 0 bases, J lost 0 bases, and 8 bases stayed unmatched. The germline gives CDR1 SEHNR, CDR2 FQNEAQ (reference sequence). CDR3 length: 18 residues. CDR3 nucleotide sequence: TGTGCCAGCAGCTTAGCCGCGGGACAGATTTATAGCAATCAGCCCCAGCATTTT. Residues: CASSLAAGQIYSNQPQHF.

V gene TRBV2 combines with J gene TRBJ2-7; no clear D. Germline-derived CDR1 and CDR2 are SNHLY and FYNNEI. V lost 4 bases, J lost 1 base, and 5 bases lay in between. CDR3 size: 12 residues. DNA of the CDR3: TGTGCCAGCAGTGCCCAGTCCTACGAGCAGTACTTC. Residues: CASSAQSYEQYF.

This clone was observed a single time. The rearrangement uses TRBV9 and TRBJ2-3; 7 nucleotides align to TRBD1. Trimming cost V 3 bases and J 1 base; bases outside gene matches: 8. CDR1 and CDR2 (germline): SGDLS, YYNGEE. The CDR3 contains 16 residues. CDR3 region: CASSAPSGQRTDTQYF. CDR3 in DNA: TGTGCCAGCAGCGCCCCCTCGGGACAGCGCACAGATACGCAGTATTTT.

The V call is TRBV20-1, the J call TRBJ1-2, with 7 bases that match TRBD1. Germline V gives CDR1 DFQATT, CDR2 SNEGSKA (reference sequence). This CDR3 region has 11 residues. Trimming took 8 bases from V and 5 from J; bases not matched to a gene: 5. The CDR3 DNA reads as TGCAGTACCGGGACAGCTTATGGCTACACCTTC. It translates to CSTGTAYGYTF.

J is TRBJ2-2 and V is TRBV4-3; tentatively, D is TRBD2 (6 bases). This CDR3 has 16 amino acids. Trimming cost V 1 base and J 6 bases, with 15 bases left between them. CDR1 is LGHNA and CDR2 is YSLEER in the germline V gene. CDR3 in DNA: TGCGCCAGCAGCCAAGCGACTAGTTTTTCTGCCGGGGAGCTGTTTTTT. It specifies CASSQATSFSAGELFF.

CDR3 amino acids: CASSSGQGGNIQYF. The CDR3 nucleotides are TGTGCCAGCAGCTCGGGACAGGGTGGAAACATTCAGTACTTC. V gene TRBV7-3 combines with J gene TRBJ2-4; 9 nucleotides align to TRBD1. CDR1 and CDR2 (germline): SGHTA, FQGTGA. V was clipped by 4 bases and J by 6 bases; unmatched bases: 4. The CDR3 consists of 14 residues. The full variable domain, its missing parts supplied by reference TRBV7-3 and TRBJ2-4, is GAGVSQTPSNKVTEKGKYVELRCDPISGHTALYWYRQSLGQGPEFLIYFQGTGAADDSGLPNDRFFAVRPEGSVSTLKIQRTERGDSAVYLCASSSGQGGNIQYFGAGTRLSVL.

The chain has TRBV6-1 and TRBJ1-6, with D possibly matching TRBD1 (5 bases). CDR1 and CDR2 (germline): MNHNS, SASEGT. This CDR3 region has 14 residues. V lost 3 bases and J 7 bases, leaving 10 bases between the germline ends. CDR3 in amino acids: CASSEPGGNSPLHF. CDR3 coding DNA: TGTGCCAGCAGTGAGCCCGGGGGGAATTCACCCCTCCACTTT.